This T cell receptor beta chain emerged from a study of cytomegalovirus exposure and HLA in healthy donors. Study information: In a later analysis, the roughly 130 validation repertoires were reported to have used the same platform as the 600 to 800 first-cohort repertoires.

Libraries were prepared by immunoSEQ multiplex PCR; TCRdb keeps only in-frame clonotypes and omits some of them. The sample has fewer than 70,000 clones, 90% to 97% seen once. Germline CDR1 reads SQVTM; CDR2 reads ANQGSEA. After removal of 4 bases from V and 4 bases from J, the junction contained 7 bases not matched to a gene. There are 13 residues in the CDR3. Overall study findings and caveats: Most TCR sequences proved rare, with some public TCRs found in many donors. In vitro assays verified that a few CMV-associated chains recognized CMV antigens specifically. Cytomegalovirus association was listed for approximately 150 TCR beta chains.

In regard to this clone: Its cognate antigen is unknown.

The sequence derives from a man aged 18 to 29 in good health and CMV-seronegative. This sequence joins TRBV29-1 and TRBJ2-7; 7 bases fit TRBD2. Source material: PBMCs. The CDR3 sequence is CSVARGEGYEQYF. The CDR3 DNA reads TGCAGCGTTGCCAGAGGGGAGGGGTACGAGCAGTACTTC.